This T cell receptor beta chain originates from a study of cytomegalovirus exposure and HLA in healthy donors. Study conclusions and caveats: Later analysis reportedly placed an Asian-associated ancestry cluster below the approximately 730-donor mean in N-insertions.

In germline, CDR1 is SGDLS, CDR2 YYNGEE. Trimming at V came to 1 base and at J to 3 bases, leaving 5 bases not matched to a gene. There are 15 residues in the CDR3. Both 60 Vbeta primers and 13 Jbeta primers went into the PCR. The table came from immunoSEQ multiplex PCR; TCRdb's copy has only in-frame clones and leaves some out. The profile shows around 150,000 clones, approximately 80% of them singletons. With respect to this clone: Its antigen is not identified.

Sequencing was carried out using PBMCs. The chain employs TRBV9 and TRBJ2-7, with 9 bases identical to TRBD2. The clonotype comes from a man between 25 and 39 years old in good health and CMV-seronegative. The CDR3 region has the DNA TGTGCCAGCAGCGTATTAGCGGGAGATTTCTACGAGCAGTACTTC. Its translation is CASSVLAGDFYEQYF.